This TCR beta chain stems from a study of OX40 agonist ivuxolimab in advanced cancers. On the study more broadly: Treatment of patients was with ivuxolimab, an agonistic anti-OX40 (CD134) antibody. Cohort: roughly 79% men, mean age about 60, aged about 23 to 79.

Sequenced by immunoSEQ multiplex PCR; TCRdb stores in-frame clones only, minus some. The sample lists about 30,000 clones; about four fifths were seen once. Patients were ineligible given autoimmune disease history or systemic immunosuppression. Germline assignment: CDR1 SGHRS and CDR2 YFSETQ. V was clipped by 5 bases and J by 3 bases; unmatched bases: 8. This CDR3 has 15 residues. This clonotype was obtained from an adult with an advanced solid tumor such as melanoma, head and neck, liver or kidney cancer. J is TRBJ2-7 and V is TRBV5-1; 10 positions agree with TRBD1. The input for sequencing was CD4+ or CD8+ T cells sorted from blood, taken in a trial of the OX40 agonist ivuxolimab. The CDR3 nucleotides read TGCGCCAGCAGTTCCGGGACAGGGGTTCTCTACGAGCAGTACTTC. Translating it yields CASSSGTGVLYEQYF.